Following are 30 T cell receptor beta chains from one sample sequenced in a study of blood T cell repertoires in COVID-19. TCRdb's copy holds only in-frame clones and misses some; the assay was immunoSEQ multiplex PCR. The profile covers 150,000 to 200,000 clones, with 84% appearing a single time and 13% to 15% taken by the ten largest. The source material was PBMCs or T cells enriched from blood (not recorded which). The receptor set was obtained from a man aged 45 to 65 who had recovered from COVID-19.

The J gene is TRBJ2-5, the V gene TRBV6-2 or TRBV6-3; D uncertain. Trimming cost V 0 bases and J 1 base, with 6 bases left between them. Germline V lookup: CDR1 MNHEY, CDR2 SVGEGT. CDR3 size: 14 residues. In DNA, the CDR3 is TGTGCCAGCAGTTACTCCACGGGCCAAGAGACCCAGTACTTC. Its protein is CASSYSTGQETQYF.

This clone was seen a handful of times. The V and J genes are TRBV19 and TRBJ1-2; D not certain. CDR1 and CDR2 from the germline V gene are LNHDA and SQIVND (reference sequence). The CDR3 loop spans 10 amino acids. V lost 5 bases to trimming and J lost 6 bases, with 4 bases between them. The CDR3 here is CASSADGYTF. The CDR3 nucleotides read TGTGCCAGTAGTGCGGATGGCTACACCTTC.

This chain connects TRBV12-3 or TRBV12-4 to TRBJ1-1, with D possibly TRBD1 on 6 matching bases. The length of the CDR3 is 13 residues. Trimming left V 3 bases short and J 11 bases short, with 16 bases between. The CDR3 loop is CASSFGGAREAFF. In DNA form, the CDR3 reads TGTGCCAGCAGTTTTGGGGGGGCGCGGGAGGCTTTCTTT.

The chain joins TRBV5-1 to TRBJ1-4; 9 positions agree with TRBD1. The ends lost 0 bases at V and 8 bases at J; junction bases unmatched: 5. The germline CDR1 and CDR2 sequences are SGHRS and YFSETQ. This CDR3 comprises 15 residues. CDR3 DNA sequence: TGCGCCAGCAGCTTGGTGACAGGGGGGATCGAAAAACTGTTTTTT. It is translated as CASSLVTGGIEKLFF.

This clone showed up many times. The rearrangement uses TRBV28 and TRBJ2-3; D is ambiguous. CDR1 and CDR2 (germline): MDHEN, SYDVKM. The CDR3 loop spans 15 amino acids. Trimming cost V 5 bases and J 2 bases, with 14 bases left between them. The DNA of the CDR3 is TGTGCCAGCAGTCCCCCTTCAGGCATCACAGATACGCAGTATTTT. This translates into CASSPPSGITDTQYF. Filled out from reference TRBV28 and TRBJ2-3, the complete variable domain reads DVKVTQSSRYLVKRTGEKVFLECVQDMDHENMFWYRQDPGLGLRLIYFSYDVKMKEKGDIPEGYSVSREKKERFSLILESASTNQTSMYLCASSPPSGITDTQYFGPGTRLTVL.

This clone was counted many times. The rearrangement links TRBV6-1 to TRBJ1-3; TRBD1 might be the D (5 bases). CDR3 length: 16 amino acids. In germline, CDR1 is MNHNS, CDR2 SASEGT. V shed 4 bases and J shed 0 bases, with 13 bases lying between them. The CDR3 protein is CASSVEGASSGNTIYF. CDR3 nucleotides: TGTGCCAGCAGTGTTGAAGGGGCGAGCTCTGGAAACACCATATATTTT.

This chain links TRBV6-4 with TRBJ1-1, with 9 positions matching TRBD1. Trimming took 0 bases from V and 5 from J; bases not matched to a gene: 1. This CDR3 comprises 14 residues. From germline, CDR1 is MRHNA and CDR2 SNTAGT. CDR3 nucleotide sequence: TGTGCCAGCAGTGACTCGGACAGGGGAACTGAAGCTTTCTTT. Amino acid sequence: CASSDSDRGTEAFF.

This chain links TRBV27 with TRBJ2-7; 10 nucleotides line up with TRBD1. Germline-derived CDR1 and CDR2 are MNHEY and SMNVEV (reference sequence). The CDR3 has 15 amino acids. V was clipped by 0 bases and J by 4 bases; unmatched bases: 3. The CDR3 spells CASSLSGQGRYEQYF. The CDR3 nucleotides are TGTGCCAGCAGTTTATCGGGACAGGGGCGGTACGAGCAGTACTTC.

CDR3 DNA: TGTGCCAGCTCACCATCGGGAGGGGGCCGGGTTGAAGCTTTCTTT. Its translation: CASSPSGGGRVEAFF. The V call is TRBV18, the J call TRBJ1-1; 7 bases map to TRBD1. Germline V gives CDR1 KGHSH, CDR2 LQKENI. The ends lost 2 bases at V and 7 bases at J; junction bases unmatched: 10. This CDR3 comprises 15 residues.

The rearrangement links TRBV5-6 to TRBJ1-2; D gene ambiguous. The CDR3 has 12 amino acids. Germline CDR1 reads SGHDT; CDR2 reads YYEEEE. Between the trimmed V and J ends, which lost 4 bases and 8 bases, there was a span of 12 bases. The CDR3 here is CASSKRHTGYTF. Written as DNA, the CDR3 is TGTGCCAGCAGCAAGAGACACACGGGCTACACCTTC.

This chain joins TRBV12-3 or TRBV12-4 and TRBJ1-6; D perhaps matches TRBD1 (6 bases). CDR3 length: 12 amino acids. With 6 bases removed from V and 11 bases from J, the gap between germline ends came to 11 bases. The CDR3 DNA reads TGTGCCAGCAGCAGGGGTCGCACACCCCTCCACTTT. Protein product: CASSRGRTPLHF.

The chain is built from TRBV6-2 or TRBV6-3 and TRBJ1-5; D gene uncertain. Germline CDR1 and CDR2: MNHEY and SVGEGT. V lost 2 bases, J lost 2 bases, and 7 bases lay in between. The length of the CDR3 is 14 residues. CDR3 bases: TGTGCCAGCAGTTACGGAGCTCGCAATCAGCCCCAGCATTTT. Encoded protein: CASSYGARNQPQHF.

This chain links TRBV6-1 with TRBJ1-2; D call uncertain. The CDR3 is 13 residues long. Between the trimmed V and J ends, which lost 2 bases and 5 bases, there was a span of 9 bases. CDR1 MNHNS and CDR2 SASEGT come from the germline V gene. CDR3 in DNA: TGTGCCAGCAGTGAAAGAGGGCTATATGGCTACACCTTC. It yields the protein CASSERGLYGYTF.

The rearrangement links TRBV10-3 to TRBJ2-1, with TRBD1 matching 12 bases. Germline V gene sequence: CDR1 ENHRY, CDR2 SYGVKD. CDR3 length equals 17 residues. The V gene end was trimmed by 6 bases and the J gene end by 5 bases; junction bases not matched to a gene: 11. The CDR3 DNA follows: TGTGCCATCAGAGCCGTCGGGACAGGGGGCGCCGACAATGAGCAGTTCTTC. Translated: CAIRAVGTGGADNEQFF.

The chain has TRBV5-8 and TRBJ1-5; 9 positions match TRBD1. The germline V gene has CDR1 SGHTS and CDR2 YDEGEE. Germline trimming cut 0 bases from V and 5 bases from J; bases unmatched to any gene: 3. The CDR3 consists of 15 residues. The CDR3 DNA follows: TGTGCCAGCAGCTTGGTGTGGGACAGGGATCAGCCCCAGCATTTT. The encoded protein is CASSLVWDRDQPQHF.

This chain connects TRBV5-1 to TRBJ2-3; D call uncertain. V lost 5 bases to trimming and J lost 1 base, with 17 bases between them. From germline, CDR1 is SGHRS and CDR2 YFSETQ. This CDR3 spans 16 amino acids. DNA for the CDR3: TGCGCCAGCAGGTCTTCGGTAGTTCTTCGCACAGATACGCAGTATTTT. Its protein is CASRSSVVLRTDTQYF.

CDR3 nucleotide sequence: TGTGCCAGTAGTATAGGCCTGGTCGGGGCAGGGAGGGTAGAGACCCAGTACTTC. It yields the protein CASSIGLVGAGRVETQYF. The chain has TRBV19 and TRBJ2-5; 7 nucleotides line up with TRBD2. This CDR3 spans 18 amino acids. V shed 1 base, J shed 4 bases, and the junction held 15 bases outside the gene matches. Looked up from germline, CDR1 is LNHDA and CDR2 is SQIVND (reference sequence).

V and J are TRBV30 and TRBJ1-3, with a weak D call TRBD1 (5 bases). The CDR3 loop spans 12 amino acids. Trimming took 4 bases from V and 2 from J, leaving 6 bases between them. CDR1 and CDR2 from the germline V gene are GTSNPN and SVGIG (reference sequence). The chain's CDR3 is CAWIRAGNTIYF. The CDR3 DNA sequence: TGTGCCTGGATCAGGGCTGGAAACACCATATATTTT. Full variable domain (missing parts from reference TRBV30 and TRBJ1-3): SQTIHQWPATLVQPVGSPLSLECTVEGTSNPNLYWYRQAAGRGLQLLFYSVGIGQISSEVPQNLSASRPQDRQFILSSKKLLLSDSGFYLCAWIRAGNTIYFGEGSWLTVV.

The V call is TRBV30, the J call TRBJ1-4, with D possibly TRBD1 on 5 matching bases. Trimming removed 1 base at V and 5 bases at J, with 8 bases between. CDR1 is GTSNPN, CDR2 SVGIG, per germline (reference sequence). The CDR3 is made up of 13 amino acids. This CDR3 reads CAWSGQLNEKLFF. The CDR3, as DNA: TGTGCCTGGAGTGGACAGTTAAATGAAAAACTGTTTTTT. Variable domain in full (rest from reference TRBV30 and TRBJ1-4): SQTIHQWPATLVQPVGSPLSLECTVEGTSNPNLYWYRQAAGRGLQLLFYSVGIGQISSEVPQNLSASRPQDRQFILSSKKLLLSDSGFYLCAWSGQLNEKLFFGSGTQLSVL.

The chain carries TRBV3-1 (or the pseudogene TRBV3-2) and TRBJ2-5, with D tentatively TRBD2 (6 bases). This CDR3 comprises 13 residues. Trimming stripped 7 bases from V and 1 base from J, with 10 bases between. Germline V gene data show CDR1 as LGHDT and CDR2 as YNNKEL (reference sequence). CDR3 amino acids: CASTGAGQETQYF. CDR3 nucleotide sequence: TGTGCCAGCACCGGAGCGGGCCAAGAGACCCAGTACTTC.

The genes are TRBV7-2 and TRBJ1-4; D not certain. CDR3 length: 14 residues. The V gene's germline CDR1 is SGHTA and CDR2 FQGNSA. The V end was cut by 5 bases, the J end by 4 bases, with 11 bases between. CDR3 DNA sequence: TGTGCCAGCAGCCAGATGGGAGGTAATGAAAAACTGTTTTTT. Amino acid sequence: CASSQMGGNEKLFF.

The chain is built from TRBV19 and TRBJ2-5; 9 bases match TRBD2. With V trimmed by 9 bases and J by 2 bases, 7 bases remained unmatched. The CDR3 covers 14 residues. Germline V gene lookup returns CDR1 LNHDA and CDR2 SQIVND (reference sequence). CDR3 in amino acids: CASSAGGTQETQYF. CDR3 sequence (DNA): TGTGCCAGCTCAGCGGGGGGAACACAAGAGACCCAGTACTTC.

This clone was seen just once. The V call is TRBV10-3, the J call TRBJ2-1, with TRBD1 matching 8 bases. Germline V gives CDR1 ENHRY, CDR2 SYGVKD. V was clipped by 4 bases and J by 9 bases; unmatched bases: 5. This CDR3 contains 13 residues. In DNA, the CDR3 is TGTGCCATCAGTGTCAACAGGGGGTCTGAGCAGTTCTTC. This encodes CAISVNRGSEQFF.

This clone was found a few times. The sample contains more than one DNA sequence encoding this CDR3. The rearrangement links TRBV14 to TRBJ1-1; the D is unclear. From germline, CDR1 is SGHDN and CDR2 FVKESK. The CDR3 consists of 13 residues. Trimming removed 3 bases from V and 2 bases from J, with 7 bases in between. The CDR3 here is CASSQYRNTEAFF. The CDR3 bases are TGTGCCAGCAGCCAGTACAGAAACACTGAAGCTTTCTTT.

The chain combines TRBV19 with TRBJ2-3; weak D call: TRBD2 (9 bases). There are 16 residues in the CDR3. The germline CDR1 and CDR2 sequences are LNHDA and SQIVND (reference sequence). Trimming took 3 bases from V and 5 from J, leaving 18 bases between them. The chain's CDR3 is CASSIWLAGTGDTQYF. CDR3 coding DNA: TGTGCCAGTAGTATTTGGCTAGCGGGGACAGGAGATACGCAGTATTTT.

This clone was detected ten times or more. This sequence joins TRBV9 and TRBJ1-2, with 7 nucleotides matching TRBD1. Germline assignment: CDR1 SGDLS and CDR2 YYNGEE. The CDR3 is made up of 14 amino acids. Trimming removed 4 bases from V and 0 bases from J; junction bases left unmatched: 3. CDR3 sequence: CASSRQGTNYGYTF. Here the CDR3 DNA reads TGTGCCAGCAGCAGACAGGGAACTAACTATGGCTACACCTTC.

The chain employs TRBV4-1 and TRBJ2-7; a possible D gene is TRBD1 (6 bases). This CDR3 comprises 18 residues. V dropped 3 bases and J dropped 2 bases, with 23 bases sitting between them. Germline loops: CDR1 MGHRA, CDR2 YSYEKL. CDR3 in DNA: TGCGCCAGCAGCCATCGTATAAAGGGACACACGATAACCTACGAGCAGTACTTC. Translating gives CASSHRIKGHTITYEQYF.

This chain uses TRBV7-9 with TRBJ1-1; a possible D gene is TRBD1 (6 bases). Germline lookup yields CDR1 SEHNR and CDR2 FQNEAQ (reference sequence). V shed 7 bases and J shed 4 bases, with 13 bases lying between them. The CDR3 is made up of 13 amino acids. CDR3 nucleotide sequence: TGTGCCAGCAAACGGGGGGGCGGCACTGAAGCTTTCTTT. It yields the protein CASKRGGGTEAFF.

The chain links TRBV4-1 to TRBJ1-1, with TRBD1 matching 8 bases. J gave up 6 bases and V 3 bases, and 9 bases lay outside the gene matches. The CDR3 is made up of 15 amino acids. Germline CDR1 is MGHRA and CDR2 is YSYEKL. The CDR3 nucleotides read TGCGCCAGCAGCCACCCGACAGGGGACTTCTCTGAAGCTTTCTTT. This encodes CASSHPTGDFSEAFF.

The chain combines TRBV5-5 with TRBJ1-5; TRBD1 matches at 11 bases. CDR1 is SGHKS and CDR2 is YYEKEE in the germline V gene (reference sequence). The CDR3 extends over 17 amino acids. Trimming removed 7 bases from V and 6 bases from J; junction bases left unmatched: 15. In DNA form, the CDR3 reads TGTGCCAGCGGTACCGGGACAGGGGGTATCATAGGTCAGCCCCAGCATTTT. Protein sequence: CASGTGTGGIIGQPQHF.